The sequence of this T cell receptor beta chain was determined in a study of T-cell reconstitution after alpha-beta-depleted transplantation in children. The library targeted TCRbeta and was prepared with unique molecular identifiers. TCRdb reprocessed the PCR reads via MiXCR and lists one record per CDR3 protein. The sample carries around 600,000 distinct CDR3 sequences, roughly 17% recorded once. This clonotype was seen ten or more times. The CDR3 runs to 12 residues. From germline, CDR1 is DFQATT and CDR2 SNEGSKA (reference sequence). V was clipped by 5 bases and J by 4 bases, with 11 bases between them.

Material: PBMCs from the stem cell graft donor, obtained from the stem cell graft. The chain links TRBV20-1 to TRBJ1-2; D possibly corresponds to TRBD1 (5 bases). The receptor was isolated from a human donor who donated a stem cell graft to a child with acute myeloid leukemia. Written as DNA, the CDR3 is TGCAGTGCTCCCCCGGGACCCTATGGCTACACCTTC. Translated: CSAPPGPYGYTF.